The present entry profiles one T cell receptor (beta chain) with its context. The antigen is undetermined. This sample is part of a study of T cell responses to AZD1222 COVID-19 vaccine. Study-wide points: The repertoires were collected only after the peak T cell response. The donors showed a predominance of white British ancestry and of females, with possible underestimation of clonal diversity. Unmutated variant regions reportedly attract nearly half of all spike-specific TCRs.

Pooling covered second doses at about 4 or about 12 weeks. Clones were read by immunoSEQ multiplex PCR, and TCRdb kept only the in-frame ones, dropping some. The data show fewer than 65,000 clones, with roughly nine tenths seen just once and around 15% held by the top ten. Source: peripheral blood, taken 28 days after the second AZD1222 dose. The clonotype was recovered from an adult who received the AZD1222 COVID-19 vaccine.

CDR3 region: CASSPGLYEQYF. The DNA for the CDR3 is TGTGCCAGCAGCCCAGGACTCTACGAGCAGTACTTC. The chain links TRBV5-6 to TRBJ2-7; tentative D call: TRBD2 (5 bases). This CDR3 is built from 12 residues. Germline assignment: CDR1 SGHDT and CDR2 YYEEEE. V was trimmed by 4 bases and J by 3 bases, leaving 8 bases between them.